The rows below give T cell receptor beta chains drawn from one sample of a study of HIV-infected patients and healthy controls. TCRdb fed the 5' RACE reads into MiXCR, producing one record per CDR3 protein. The sample includes under 15,000 distinct CDR3 sequences, about 11% of them seen just once. Material: blood. All receptors come from an adult in good health. Both conserved end residues are part of each CDR3. A D gene is named only where the DNA matches it firmly. Only some rows state a clone size, as once, few, many or a class for expanded clones.

abundance,d_gene,len,j_gene,v_gene,CDR3aa,CDR3nt
.,.,15,TRBJ2-3,TRBV5-1,CASRQDGSGTDTQYF,TGCGCCAGCAGACAAGATGGAAGCGGCACAGATACGCAGTATTTT
many,TRBD1,15,TRBJ1-5,TRBV12-3/TRBV12-4,CASSLGTGGNQPQHF,TGTGCCAGCAGTTTAGGAACAGGGGGCAATCAGCCCCAGCATTTT
medium-sized,.,15,TRBJ2-1,TRBV3-1,CASSQPDRQYNEQFF,TGTGCCAGCAGCCAACCCGACAGGCAGTACAATGAGCAGTTCTTC
medium-sized,.,14,TRBJ2-5,TRBV7-2,CASSVPRPQETQYF,TGTGCCAGCAGCGTGCCCCGTCCCCAAGAGACCCAGTACTTC
.,TRBD2,15,TRBJ2-7,TRBV10-3,CAISDPTSGTYEQYF,TGTGCCATCAGTGACCCGACTAGCGGGACCTACGAGCAGTACTTC
many,.,16,TRBJ1-5,TRBV2,CASSEKGHSVGQPQHF,TGTGCCAGCAGTGAGAAGGGACATTCAGTGGGTCAGCCCCAGCATTTT
many,.,15,TRBJ2-1,TRBV5-1,CASSFLGETSNEQFF,TGCGCCAGCAGCTTTTTGGGCGAGACTAGCAATGAGCAGTTCTTC
.,.,13,TRBJ2-7,TRBV20-1,CSASREFSYEQYF,TGCAGTGCTAGCCGCGAGTTCTCCTACGAGCAGTACTTC
medium-sized,TRBD2,14,TRBJ2-1,TRBV3-1,CASSQLAGDFKQFF,TGTGCCAGCAGCCAATTAGCGGGAGATTTTAAGCAGTTCTTC
.,.,13,TRBJ2-2,TRBV5-5,CASSLQVTGELFF,TGTGCCAGCAGCCTACAGGTCACCGGGGAGCTGTTTTTT
many,.,14,TRBJ2-1,TRBV7-2,CASSLGPPYNEQFF,TGTGCCAGCAGCTTAGGACCCCCCTACAATGAGCAGTTCTTC
medium-sized,TRBD1,16,TRBJ1-4,TRBV7-9,CASSIRQGATNEKLFF,TGTGCCAGCAGCATCCGACAGGGAGCAACTAATGAAAAACTGTTTTTT
medium-sized,.,15,TRBJ1-6,TRBV24-1,CATSDPDRPQSPLHF,TGTGCCACCAGTGATCCGGACAGACCCCAATCACCCCTCCACTTT
medium-sized,.,12,TRBJ1-1,TRBV28,CASSLGPTEAFF,TGTGCCAGCAGTTTAGGGCCCACTGAAGCTTTCTTT
few,TRBD1,13,TRBJ1-3,TRBV7-9,CASSRQGGNTIYF,TGTGCCAGCAGCCGACAGGGCGGAAACACCATATATTTT
.,.,11,TRBJ2-7,TRBV6-2/TRBV6-3,CASSNNYEQYF,TGTGCCAGCAGTAATAACTACGAGCAGTACTTC
many,TRBD2,16,TRBJ2-1,TRBV5-1,CASRPGTSGRSEEQFF,TGCGCCAGCAGACCCGGGACTAGCGGGAGATCGGAAGAGCAGTTCTTC
.,.,12,TRBJ1-2,TRBV6-1,CASRPGEGGYTF,TGTGCCAGCAGGCCAGGGGAGGGTGGCTACACCTTC
medium-sized,.,12,TRBJ1-5,TRBV24-1,CATPRDAQPQHF,TGTGCCACCCCCCGCGACGCTCAGCCCCAGCATTTT
many,TRBD1,16,TRBJ1-6,TRBV3-1,CASSQRETGNNSPLHF,TGTGCCAGCAGCCAACGAGAGACAGGGAATAATTCACCCCTCCACTTT